Given below is one TCR beta chain in context. In the original workflow: Amplified reference gene primers provided the basis for estimating nucleated cell counts. Clones were sequenced by immunoSEQ multiplex PCR, and TCRdb holds only the in-frame ones, with some missing. Clone size and the V and J calls come from that table; the DNA yielded D and trimming. The data contain around 400,000 clones, around 87% of them singletons. This entry is derived from a study of blood T cell repertoires in COVID-19. Study information: There were acute and convalescent COVID-19 samples, and they came from the United States, Italy and Spain. T cells, B-cell-depleted T cells, or PBMCs supplied cDNA or gDNA.

Germline loops: CDR1 SGHTA, CDR2 FQGNSA. This CDR3 is 15 amino acids long. The junction had 11 bases not matched to a gene; V was cut back by 3 bases and J by 10 bases. The chain combines TRBV7-2 with TRBJ1-1; TRBD1 matches 10 bases. The sequence was collected from a woman in her sixties or seventies with COVID-19, enrolled during active disease. The sequencing input was peripheral blood. The CDR3 nucleotides are TGTGCCAGCAGCTTCCCTGGGACAGGGGATTTCGGAGCTTTCTTT. This sequence encodes CASSFPGTGDFGAFF.